The clone carrying this TCR beta chain appeared many times. MiXCR re-clonotyped the PCR reads for TCRdb. The top ten clones hold roughly a tenth of a sample with 45,000 or so clones, about 4.2% of them seen once. This sample is part of a study of metastatic and nonmetastatic thyroid tumors. Before thyroid surgery, none of the patients had received any treatment. This clonotype was obtained from a female donor with papillary thyroid cancer or a benign thyroid nodule (not recorded which). Some clones in this sample may be carry-over from other donors' samples. Sequencing was performed on blood.

CDR3 amino acids: CASSLGRGQGAGANVLTF. Here the CDR3 DNA reads TGTGCCAGCAGCTTAGGGCGCGGGCAGGGGGCTGGGGCCAACGTCCTGACTTTC. The chain combines TRBV11-3 with TRBJ2-6, with 7 positions matching TRBD1. CDR1 and CDR2 from the germline V gene are SGHNT and YENEEA. V dropped 1 base and J dropped 2; count of bases not matched to a gene: 8. The CDR3 has 18 amino acids.